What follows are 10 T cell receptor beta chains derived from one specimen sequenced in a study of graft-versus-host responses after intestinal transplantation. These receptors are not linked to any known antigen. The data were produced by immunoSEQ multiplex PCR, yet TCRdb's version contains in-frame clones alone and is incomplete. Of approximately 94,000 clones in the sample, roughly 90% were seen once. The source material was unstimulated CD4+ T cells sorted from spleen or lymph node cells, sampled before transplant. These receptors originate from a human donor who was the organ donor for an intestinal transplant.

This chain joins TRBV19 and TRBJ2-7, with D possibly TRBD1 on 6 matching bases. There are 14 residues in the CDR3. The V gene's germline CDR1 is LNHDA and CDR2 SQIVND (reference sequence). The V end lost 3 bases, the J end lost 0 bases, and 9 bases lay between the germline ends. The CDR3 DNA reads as TGTGCCAGTAGTATTGGGGACAACTCCTACGAGCAGTACTTC. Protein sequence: CASSIGDNSYEQYF.

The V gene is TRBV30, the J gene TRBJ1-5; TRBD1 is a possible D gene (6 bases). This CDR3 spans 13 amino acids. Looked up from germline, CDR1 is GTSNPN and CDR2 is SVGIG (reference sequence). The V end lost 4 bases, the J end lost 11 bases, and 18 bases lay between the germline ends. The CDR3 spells CAWKEEGHGTQHF. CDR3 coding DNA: TGTGCCTGGAAGGAGGAGGGACATGGGACCCAGCATTTT.

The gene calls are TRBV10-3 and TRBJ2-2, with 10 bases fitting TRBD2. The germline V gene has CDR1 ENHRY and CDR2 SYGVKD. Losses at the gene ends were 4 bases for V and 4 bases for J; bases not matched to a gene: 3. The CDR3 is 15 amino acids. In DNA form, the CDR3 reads TGTGCCATCAGTGTTTTAGCGGGGGGCACCGGGGAGCTGTTTTTT. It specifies CAISVLAGGTGELFF.

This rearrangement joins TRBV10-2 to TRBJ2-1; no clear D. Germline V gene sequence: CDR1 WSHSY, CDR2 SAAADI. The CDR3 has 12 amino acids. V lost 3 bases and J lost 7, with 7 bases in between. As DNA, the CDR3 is TGCGCCAGCAGTGACTTTCCAAATGAGCAGTTCTTC. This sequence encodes CASSDFPNEQFF.

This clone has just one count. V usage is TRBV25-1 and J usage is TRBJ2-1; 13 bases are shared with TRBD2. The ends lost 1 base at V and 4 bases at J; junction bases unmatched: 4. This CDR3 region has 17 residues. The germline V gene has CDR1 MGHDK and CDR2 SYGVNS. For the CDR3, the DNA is TGTGCCAGCAGTGAATCAGGGACTAGCGGGGAATACAATGAGCAGTTCTTC. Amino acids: CASSESGTSGEYNEQFF.

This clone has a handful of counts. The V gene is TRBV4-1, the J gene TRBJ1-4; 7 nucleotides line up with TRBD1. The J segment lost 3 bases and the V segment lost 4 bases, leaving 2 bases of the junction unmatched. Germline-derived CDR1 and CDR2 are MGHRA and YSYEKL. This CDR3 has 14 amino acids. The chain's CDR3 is CASSLGTANEKLFF. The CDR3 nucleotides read TGCGCCAGCAGCCTGGGGACAGCTAATGAAAAACTGTTTTTT.

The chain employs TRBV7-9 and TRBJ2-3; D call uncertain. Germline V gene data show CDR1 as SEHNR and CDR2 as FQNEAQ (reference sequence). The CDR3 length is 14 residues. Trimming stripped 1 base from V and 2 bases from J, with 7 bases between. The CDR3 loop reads CASSLVANTDTQYF. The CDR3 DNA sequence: TGTGCCAGCAGCTTAGTAGCTAACACAGATACGCAGTATTTT.

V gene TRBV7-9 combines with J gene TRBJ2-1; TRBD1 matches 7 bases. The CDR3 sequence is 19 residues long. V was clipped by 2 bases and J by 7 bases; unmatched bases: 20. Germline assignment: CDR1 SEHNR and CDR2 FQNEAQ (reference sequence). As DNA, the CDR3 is TGTGCCAGCAGCTTACTGACAGGGCCCTTAATCCCCACAATGAATGAGCAGTTCTTC. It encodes CASSLLTGPLIPTMNEQFF. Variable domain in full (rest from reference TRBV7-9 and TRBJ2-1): DTGVSQNPRHKITKRGQNVTFRCDPISEHNRLYWYRQTLGQGPEFLTYFQNEAQLEKSRLLSDRFSAERPKGSFSTLEIQRTEQGDSAMYLCASSLLTGPLIPTMNEQFFGPGTRLTVL.

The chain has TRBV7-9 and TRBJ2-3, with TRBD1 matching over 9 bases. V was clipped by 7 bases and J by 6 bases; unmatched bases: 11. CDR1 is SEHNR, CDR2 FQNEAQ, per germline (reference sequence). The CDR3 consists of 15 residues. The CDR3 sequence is CASTPGQGPLDTQYF. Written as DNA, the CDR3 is TGTGCCAGCACCCCCGGACAGGGGCCTCTTGATACGCAGTATTTT.

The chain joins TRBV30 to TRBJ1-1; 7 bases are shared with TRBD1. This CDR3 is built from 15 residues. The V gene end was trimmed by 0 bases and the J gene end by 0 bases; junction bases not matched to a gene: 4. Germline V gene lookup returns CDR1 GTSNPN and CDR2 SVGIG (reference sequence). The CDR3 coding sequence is TGTGCCTGGAGTGTACGGGGGACAGTGAACACTGAAGCTTTCTTT. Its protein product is CAWSVRGTVNTEAFF.